This is a list of T cell receptor beta chains from one sample in a study of blood T cell repertoires in COVID-19. Assay: immunoSEQ multiplex PCR; the TCRdb copy retains only in-frame clones and omits some. The sample has 25,000 to 35,000 clones; about 85% are singletons. The sequenced material came from peripheral blood. Source of these receptors: a man between 60 and 70 years old with active COVID-19. The CDR3 runs from the conserved cysteine through the conserved F or W. A D gene is named only where the DNA matches it firmly. The listing skips clone size in some rows; elsewhere it reads once, few, many or a size class.

>TRBJ1-1|-|-|TRBV18
TGTGCCAGCTCACCCGTCAACGGGGATGAAGCTTTCTTT
CASSPVNGDEAFF
>TRBJ1-2|TRBD1|-|TRBV27
TGTGCCAGCAGCTTCAGACAGGGTGGAAGCTACACCTTC
CASSFRQGGSYTF
>TRBJ2-7|TRBD1|-|TRBV30
TGTGCCTGGAGTGCCGGGACAGGGAACGAGCAGTACTTC
CAWSAGTGNEQYF
>TRBJ2-3|TRBD2|-|TRBV7-9
TGTGCCAGCAGCTTAGGTACTAGCGGGGGAGATACGCAGTATTTT
CASSLGTSGGDTQYF
>TRBJ1-6|TRBD1|-|TRBV5-1
TGCGCCAGCAGCCCGGACAGGGGCAGGCATTCACCCCTCCACTTT
CASSPDRGRHSPLHF
>TRBJ1-1|-|-|TRBV4-1
TGCGCCAGCAGCCACCCCCTGGGCCGAACTTCTGAAGCTTTCTTT
CASSHPLGRTSEAFF
>TRBJ2-1|TRBD1|-|TRBV3-1/TRBV3-2
TGTGCCAGCAGCCAATCCGGACAGGTGACCCGAAATGAGCAGTTCTTC
CASSQSGQVTRNEQFF
>TRBJ1-1|TRBD1|-|TRBV5-4
TGTGCCAGCAGCTCCACTTGGACAGGGAACACTGAAGCTTTCTTT
CASSSTWTGNTEAFF
>TRBJ1-5|-|-|TRBV7-8
TGTGCCAGCAGAACGACAGTGCATAGCAATCAGCCCCAGCATTTT
CASRTTVHSNQPQHF
>TRBJ1-4|-|-|TRBV6-5
TGTGCCAGCAGTTACGTGGCCAGGGAGGGGGAAAAACTGTTTTTT
CASSYVAREGEKLFF
>TRBJ1-2|TRBD1|-|TRBV7-2
TGTGCCAGCAGCTCCGATATAGGGACAGGTCGTGGCTACACCTTC
CASSSDIGTGRGYTF
>TRBJ2-7|-|-|TRBV4-1
TGCGCCAGCAGCCAAGATCCGGGGGCCTACGAGCAGTACTTC
CASSQDPGAYEQYF
>TRBJ2-7|-|once|TRBV7-8
TGTGCCAGCAGCCGGCACCAGGGGGGCGAGCAGTACTTC
CASSRHQGGEQYF
>TRBJ2-1|TRBD2|-|TRBV4-2
TGTGCCAGCAGCCAGACTGGGCTTAGCGGGGGGGCTTACAATGAGCAGTTCTTC
CASSQTGLSGGAYNEQFF
>TRBJ1-5|-|-|TRBV28
TGTGCCAGCAGGCCAAACCAGGGGACCAATCAGCCCCAGCATTTT
CASRPNQGTNQPQHF
>TRBJ1-6|-|-|TRBV4-1
TGCGCCAGCAGCCAGAAACAGGGTATTATTTCCTATAATTCACCCCTCCACTTT
CASSQKQGIISYNSPLHF
>TRBJ2-5|-|-|TRBV27
TGTGCCAGCAGTCGCGACAGGTGGGGGCGAGAGACCCAGTACTTC
CASSRDRWGRETQYF